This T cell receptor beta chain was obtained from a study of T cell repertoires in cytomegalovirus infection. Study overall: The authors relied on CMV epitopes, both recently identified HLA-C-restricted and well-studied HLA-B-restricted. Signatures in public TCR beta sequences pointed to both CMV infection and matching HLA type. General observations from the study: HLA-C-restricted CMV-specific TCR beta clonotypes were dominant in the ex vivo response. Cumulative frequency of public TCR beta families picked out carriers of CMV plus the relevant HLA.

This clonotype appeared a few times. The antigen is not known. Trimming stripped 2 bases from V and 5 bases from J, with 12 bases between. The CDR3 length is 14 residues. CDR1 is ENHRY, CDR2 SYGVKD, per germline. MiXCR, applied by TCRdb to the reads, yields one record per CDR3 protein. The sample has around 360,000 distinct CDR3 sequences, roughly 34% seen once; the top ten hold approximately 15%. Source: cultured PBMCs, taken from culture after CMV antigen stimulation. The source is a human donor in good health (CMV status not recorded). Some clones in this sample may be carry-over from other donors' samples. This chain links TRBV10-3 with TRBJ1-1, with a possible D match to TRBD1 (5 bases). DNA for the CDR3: TGTGCCATCAGTGAGCTGAGTGGGGGGACTGAAGCTTTCTTT. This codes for CAISELSGGTEAFF.